A selection of T cell receptor beta chains follows, all from one sample in a study of T cell changes during pregnancy in multiple sclerosis. Profiling relied on immunoSEQ multiplex PCR, and the TCRdb table lists in-frame clones only, not all of them. The sample includes 60,000 to 85,000 clones, more than 85% seen only once; the top ten take about 2.5%. The specimen comprised peripheral blood, sampled in the first trimester of pregnancy. These receptors all stem from a female donor with multiple sclerosis, enrolled in a pregnancy study. CDR3s leave out the opening cysteine and the closing phenylalanine or tryptophan. Fields, in order: J gene, V gene, CDR3 protein.

TRBJ1-4 TRBV6-6 ASSYSKRTGDEKLF
TRBJ2-3 TRBV4-1 ASSQDRGRTDTQY
TRBJ2-1 TRBV5-3 ASTSGGVEFNEQF
TRBJ2-2 TRBV5-1 ASSSPRDRFSTGELF
TRBJ2-1 TRBV2 ASSEWASGSSYNEQF
TRBJ2-5 TRBV6-7 ATPIRDRGSLGETQY
TRBJ2-3 TRBV2 ASSEGRKTDTQY
TRBJ2-1 TRBV5-4 ASSSLGLAGGGEQF
TRBJ1-1 TRBV7-2 ASSSEDRVKAF
TRBJ2-5 TRBV19 ASSIGWSGQETQY
TRBJ2-2 TRBV5-5 ASSFQGLYTGELF
TRBJ2-7 TRBV19 ASSMTRGLSYEQY
TRBJ2-2 TRBV18 ASSRDSNTGELF
TRBJ1-1 TRBV30 AWSVGQGGTEAF
TRBJ2-2 TRBV7-6 ASSSQGHTGELF
TRBJ2-5 TRBV27 ASSKAGLAGIETQY
TRBJ1-3 TRBV9 ASSPQTGGNSGNTIY
TRBJ1-1 TRBV5-4 ASSDRDRLNTEAF
TRBJ1-5 TRBV6-5 ASSSVRQGSQPQH
TRBJ1-5 TRBV19 ASMNSGFGNQPQH
TRBJ2-7 TRBV7-2 ASSLASGDYEQY
TRBJ1-1 TRBV11-2 ASRRGNTEAF
TRBJ2-7 TRBV19 ASSTLAETSYEQY
TRBJ2-2 TRBV5-1 ASSTGTGNTGELF
TRBJ2-2 TRBV27 ASSFVSGGGGELF
TRBJ1-1 TRBV6-1 ASRDSLNTEAF
TRBJ1-2 TRBV5-5 ASSLEFLGGRGPFYGYT
TRBJ2-2 TRBV7-3 ASSSEFRGGNTGELF
TRBJ2-1 TRBV10-2 ASSESVTSGGAMGNNEQF
TRBJ2-1 TRBV25-1 ASSRQGQQF
TRBJ1-2 TRBV6-1 ASSELRGRSGT
TRBJ1-3 TRBV7-8 ASSLNSGDGNTIY